A selection of T cell receptor beta chains follows, all from one sample in a study of CD8+ T cells in alopecia areata. Clones were read by immunoSEQ multiplex PCR, and TCRdb kept only the in-frame ones, dropping some. The sample lists about 42,000 clones, about 71% occurring once. The material sequenced was CD8+ T cells sorted from blood, taken at week 4, from a patient treated with tofacitinib. Receptors originate from a human donor with alopecia areata. The CDR3 runs from the conserved cysteine through the conserved F or W. A D gene is named only where the DNA matches it firmly. Some rows have no size entry. The others give once, few or many, or a class for an expanded clone.

V	D	J	length	size	CDR3	DNA
TRBV29-1	TRBD1	TRBJ2-7	12	.	CSVGDRGYEQYF	TGCAGCGTTGGGGACAGGGGCTACGAGCAGTACTTC
TRBV6-5	.	TRBJ2-7	14	.	CASSGDGSSYEQYF	TGTGCCAGCAGTGGGGACGGATCTTCCTACGAGCAGTACTTC
TRBV7-9	.	TRBJ2-7	11	.	CASSPSDEQYF	TGTGCCAGCAGCCCGTCGGACGAGCAGTACTTC
TRBV5-1	TRBD1	TRBJ2-7	13	.	CASSETGQGEQYF	TGCGCCAGCAGTGAGACAGGGCAGGGCGAGCAGTACTTC
TRBV19	TRBD2	TRBJ2-2	16	few	CASSPSSGGNTGELFF	TGTGCCAGTAGTCCAAGCAGCGGGGGGAACACCGGGGAGCTGTTTTTT
TRBV7-9	.	TRBJ2-7	14	.	CASSLGSEGYEQYF	TGTGCCAGCAGCTTAGGCTCCGAGGGCTACGAGCAGTACTTC
TRBV4-3	TRBD1	TRBJ1-5	16	.	CASSQDNRQGYQPQHF	TGCGCCAGCAGCCAAGATAATAGACAGGGGTATCAGCCCCAGCATTTT
TRBV15	.	TRBJ1-4	14	.	CATSSGGVREKLFF	TGTGCCACCAGCAGCGGAGGGGTGAGAGAAAAACTGTTTTTT
TRBV5-4	TRBD2	TRBJ2-3	17	.	CASSPGLAGVHTDTQYF	TGTGCCAGCAGCCCGGGACTAGCGGGGGTTCATACAGATACGCAGTATTTT
TRBV29-1	.	TRBJ1-2	12	once	CSVVGGTGGYTF	TGCAGCGTTGTGGGGGGGACTGGTGGCTACACCTTC
TRBV7-6	.	TRBJ2-6	16	.	CASSLDGFSGANVLTF	TGTGCCAGCAGCTTAGATGGGTTCTCTGGGGCCAACGTCCTGACTTTC
TRBV10-3	.	TRBJ1-1	15	.	CAISESGGLNTEAFF	TGTGCCATCAGTGAGTCCGGCGGACTGAACACTGAAGCTTTCTTT
TRBV30	.	TRBJ1-1	13	.	CAWAVLTNTEAFF	TGTGCCTGGGCCGTGCTGACGAACACTGAAGCTTTCTTT
TRBV27	.	TRBJ1-1	13	.	CASRLHKNTEAFF	TGTGCCAGCAGACTCCACAAGAACACTGAAGCTTTCTTT
TRBV29-1	.	TRBJ1-1	11	few	CSVEGKTEAFF	TGCAGCGTTGAGGGAAAAACTGAAGCTTTCTTT
TRBV25-1	.	TRBJ1-2	13	.	CASSSRDFYGYTF	TGTGCCAGCAGTTCCCGGGACTTCTATGGCTACACCTTC
TRBV11-3	.	TRBJ1-1	12	.	CASSAGYTEAFF	TGTGCCAGCAGTGCAGGGTACACTGAAGCTTTCTTT
TRBV5-1	TRBD1	TRBJ2-7	15	.	CASSFLDRETYEQYF	TGCGCCAGCAGTTTTCTGGACAGGGAAACCTACGAGCAGTACTTC
TRBV4-3	.	TRBJ2-7	16	.	CASSQEESGALYEQYF	TGCGCCAGCAGCCAAGAGGAATCGGGGGCCCTCTACGAGCAGTACTTC
TRBV27	.	TRBJ2-2	15	.	CASSPLLAGTGELFF	TGTGCCAGCAGTCCTCTACTGGCGGGCACCGGGGAGCTGTTTTTT
TRBV6-5	.	TRBJ2-1	13	.	CASSSGLTYEQFF	TGTGCCAGCAGTTCCGGACTCACGTATGAGCAGTTCTTC
TRBV7-9	.	TRBJ2-1	13	few	CASSLGQLNEQFF	TGTGCCAGCAGCTTAGGACAGTTGAATGAGCAGTTCTTC
TRBV29-1	.	TRBJ2-5	15	few	CSVERPGQEGETQYF	TGCAGCGTCGAGAGACCCGGACAGGAGGGGGAGACCCAGTACTTC
TRBV29-1	TRBD2	TRBJ2-5	14	.	CSVVGTSGVETQYF	TGCAGCGTTGTTGGGACTAGCGGGGTTGAGACCCAGTACTTC
TRBV27	.	TRBJ2-5	15	.	CASSLTSDNQETQYF	TGTGCCAGCAGTTTAACCTCCGACAACCAAGAGACCCAGTACTTC
TRBV4-3	.	TRBJ2-7	15	few	CASSQGQANSYEQYF	TGCGCCAGCAGCCAAGGACAGGCGAACTCCTACGAGCAGTACTTC
TRBV27	TRBD1	TRBJ1-5	16	.	CASSRGQGGGYQPQHF	TGTGCCAGCAGTCGAGGGCAGGGGGGTGGGTATCAGCCCCAGCATTTT
TRBV6-6	TRBD1	TRBJ2-1	13	.	CASSEQGAREQFF	TGTGCCAGCAGCGAGCAGGGGGCCCGTGAGCAGTTCTTC
TRBV29-1	TRBD2	TRBJ2-1	11	.	CSVGGGNEQFF	TGCAGCGTTGGGGGGGGCAATGAGCAGTTCTTC
TRBV29-1	.	TRBJ2-1	11	.	CSVERDNEQFF	TGCAGCGTTGAAAGGGACAATGAGCAGTTCTTC
TRBV29-1	TRBD1	TRBJ1-2	17	.	CSVDLPPRTGGNYGYTF	TGCAGTGTCGACCTCCCACCTCGGACAGGGGGCAACTATGGCTACACCTTC
TRBV30	.	TRBJ2-7	15	.	CAWSPTGTYSYEQYF	TGTGCCTGGTCTCCTACCGGGACATACTCCTACGAGCAGTACTTC
TRBV29-1	TRBD1	TRBJ1-2	12	few	CSVLTGGNGYTF	TGCAGCGTCCTCACAGGGGGCAATGGCTACACCTTC
TRBV29-1	.	TRBJ1-2	12	.	CSVRGQDYGYTF	TGCAGCGTTCGGGGGCAGGACTATGGCTACACCTTC
TRBV5-1	.	TRBJ2-2	14	.	CASSLWQNTGELFF	TGCGCCAGCAGCTTGTGGCAGAACACCGGGGAGCTGTTTTTT
TRBV30	.	TRBJ2-1	11	once	CAWSVGNEQFF	TGTGCCTGGAGTGTAGGGAATGAGCAGTTCTTC
TRBV7-2	TRBD2	TRBJ2-7	15	.	CASSIGLGTSYEQYF	TGTGCCAGCAGTATTGGACTAGGCACCTCTTACGAGCAGTACTTC
TRBV4-3	.	TRBJ2-3	15	few	CASSQFVGAKDTQYF	TGCGCCAGCAGCCAATTCGTGGGGGCCAAGGATACGCAGTATTTT
TRBV30	TRBD1	TRBJ1-1	13	few	CAWKDRANTEAFF	TGTGCCTGGAAAGACAGGGCGAACACTGAAGCTTTCTTT
TRBV4-3	.	TRBJ2-6	14	.	CASSAMTGANVLTF	TGCGCCAGCAGTGCTATGACAGGGGCCAACGTCCTGACTTTC
TRBV7-3	TRBD1	TRBJ2-1	15	.	CASSPEPGQGNEQFF	TGTGCCAGCAGCCCAGAGCCGGGACAGGGGAATGAGCAGTTCTTC
TRBV19	TRBD1	TRBJ1-1	14	few	CASSDEGGLTEAFF	TGTGCCAGTAGTGATGAAGGGGGCCTAACTGAAGCTTTCTTT
TRBV13	.	TRBJ1-6	12	few	CASSLEGSPLHF	TGTGCCAGCAGCTTAGAGGGGTCACCCCTCCACTTT
TRBV30	TRBD2	TRBJ2-4	13	once	CAWSRTSVDIQYF	TGTGCCTGGAGTCGGACTAGCGTGGACATTCAGTACTTC
TRBV29-1	.	TRBJ2-1	12	.	CSVGGHQNEQFF	TGCAGCGTTGGGGGACACCAAAATGAGCAGTTCTTC